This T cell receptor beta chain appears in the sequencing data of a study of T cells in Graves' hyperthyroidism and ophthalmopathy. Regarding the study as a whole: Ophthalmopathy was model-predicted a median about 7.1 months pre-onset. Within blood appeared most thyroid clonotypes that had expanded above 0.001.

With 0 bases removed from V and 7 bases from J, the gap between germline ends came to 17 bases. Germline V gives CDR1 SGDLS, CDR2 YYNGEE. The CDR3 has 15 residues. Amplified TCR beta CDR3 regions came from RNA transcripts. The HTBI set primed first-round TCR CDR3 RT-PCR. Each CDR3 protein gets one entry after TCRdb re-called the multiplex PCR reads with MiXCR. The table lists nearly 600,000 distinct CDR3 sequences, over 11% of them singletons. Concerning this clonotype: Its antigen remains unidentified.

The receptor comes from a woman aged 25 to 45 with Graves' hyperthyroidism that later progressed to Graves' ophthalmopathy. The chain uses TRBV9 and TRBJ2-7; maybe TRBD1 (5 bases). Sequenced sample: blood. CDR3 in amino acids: CASSVAPGPVLEQYF. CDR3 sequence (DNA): TGTGCCAGCAGCGTAGCTCCAGGGCCAGTCTTAGAGCAGTACTTC.